Presented here are 17 T cell receptor beta chains from one specimen sequenced in a study of Ad26.COV2.S vaccination and SARS-CoV-2 variants. This sample's treatment: over 15 received Ad26.COV2.S at low or high dose, single or two shots; 5 received placebo; per-sample allocation not given. Samples were taken on day 63 after the first vaccine or placebo injection. Sequencing was performed with immunoSEQ multiplex PCR; in TCRdb, only in-frame clones are kept and a portion is missing. The sample lists hundreds of thousands of clones, 75% to 90% seen once, with roughly 10% in the top ten. Sequenced material: peripheral blood, taken in a trial of Ad26.COV2.S vaccine versus placebo. The receptors derive from a person aged 18-65 years who received the Ad26.COV2.S COVID-19 vaccine or a placebo.

V is TRBV7-6 and J is TRBJ1-6, with TRBD1 as a possible D gene (5 bases). Deletions cut 5 bases from V and 9 bases from J, with 20 bases between. The CDR3 spans 16 residues. Germline V gives CDR1 SGHVS, CDR2 FNYEAQ. The CDR3 reads CASSLGPVDLGSPLHF. The CDR3 DNA reads as TGTGCCAGCAGCCTGGGGCCAGTGGATCTGGGTTCACCCCTCCACTTT. The full variable domain, completed using reference TRBV7-6 and TRBJ1-6, is GAGVSQSPRYKVTKRGQDVALRCDPISGHVSLYWYRQALGQGPEFLTYFNYEAQQDKSGLPNDRFSAERPEGSISTLTIQRTEQRDSAMYRCASSLGPVDLGSPLHFGNGTRLTVT.

The chain combines TRBV28 with TRBJ1-6; D possibly corresponds to TRBD1 (5 bases). V lost 2 bases and J 9 bases, leaving 11 bases between the germline ends. From germline, CDR1 is MDHEN and CDR2 SYDVKM. The CDR3 sequence is 14 residues long. This chain's CDR3 is CASSLGGATSPLHF. CDR3 sequence (DNA): TGTGCCAGCAGTTTAGGAGGGGCGACTTCACCCCTCCACTTT. The whole variable domain, remainder taken from reference TRBV28 and TRBJ1-6, is DVKVTQSSRYLVKRTGEKVFLECVQDMDHENMFWYRQDPGLGLRLIYFSYDVKMKEKGDIPEGYSVSREKKERFSLILESASTNQTSMYLCASSLGGATSPLHFGNGTRLTVT.

This chain connects TRBV4-3 to TRBJ2-1, with D possibly matching TRBD2 (5 bases). Germline CDR1 LGHNA, CDR2 YSLEER. The CDR3 has 12 amino acids. Trimming removed 0 bases from V and 12 bases from J, with 9 bases in between. The CDR3 loop reads CASSQEGRGQFF. The CDR3 DNA reads TGCGCCAGCAGCCAAGAGGGCCGGGGGCAGTTCTTC.

The chain is built from TRBV4-3 and TRBJ2-5; 11 positions match TRBD2. Trimming at V came to 2 bases and at J to 9 bases, leaving 8 bases not matched to a gene. The CDR3 sequence is 15 residues long. From germline, CDR1 is LGHNA and CDR2 YSLEER. The CDR3 coding sequence is TGCGCCAGCAGCCAACAACTAGCGGGAGAGGCGTCCCAGTACTTC. Its protein product is CASSQQLAGEASQYF.

Only a few counts were recorded for this clone. The gene calls are TRBV19 and TRBJ2-1; D is undetermined. V was clipped by 4 bases and J by 3 bases, with 1 base between them. The CDR3 totals 11 residues. Germline V gene sequence: CDR1 LNHDA, CDR2 SQIVND (reference sequence). CDR3 DNA sequence: TGTGCCAGTAGTAGCTACAATGAGCAGTTCTTC. It translates to CASSSYNEQFF.

This clone was seen only a few times. The genes are TRBV3-1 (or the pseudogene TRBV3-2) and TRBJ1-4; TRBD1 agrees at 7 bases. After removal of 3 bases from V and 7 bases from J, the junction contained 11 bases not matched to a gene. The germline gives CDR1 LGHDT, CDR2 YNNKEL (reference sequence). The CDR3 extends over 16 amino acids. CDR3 sequence (DNA): TGTGCCAGCAGCCATGGTCAGGGGGTAAGAAGTGAAAAACTGTTTTTT. This sequence encodes CASSHGQGVRSEKLFF.

The CDR3 reads CASSLIAGGAETQYF. The CDR3 nucleotides read TGTGCCAGCAGCTTAATAGCGGGAGGGGCAGAGACCCAGTACTTC. V and J are TRBV11-1 and TRBJ2-5; the match to TRBD2 covers 11 bases. Trimming cost V 2 bases and J 4 bases; bases outside gene matches: 3. The length of the CDR3 is 15 residues. The V gene's germline CDR1 is SGHAT and CDR2 FQDESV (reference sequence).

This clone came up once. V is TRBV2 and J is TRBJ1-4, with 9 bases fitting TRBD1. The CDR3 is 14 residues long. CDR1 is SNHLY and CDR2 is FYNNEI in the germline V gene. After removal of 6 bases from V and 8 bases from J, the junction contained 7 bases not matched to a gene. The CDR3 reads CASSPDRGAEKLFF. The CDR3 bases are TGTGCCAGCAGCCCCGACAGGGGGGCGGAAAAACTGTTTTTT.

The chain uses TRBV3-1 (or the pseudogene TRBV3-2) and TRBJ1-1, with D unresolved. V was shortened by 4 bases and J by 4 bases, with 16 bases between the two germline ends. Germline V gene lookup returns CDR1 LGHDT and CDR2 YNNKEL (reference sequence). This CDR3 contains 15 residues. CDR3 sequence (DNA): TGTGCCAGCAGCCCAAACCCGGGGAATCGCACTGAAGCTTTCTTT. The encoded protein is CASSPNPGNRTEAFF.

The chain combines TRBV19 with TRBJ1-2; tentative D call: TRBD1 (6 bases). The CDR3 runs 13 residues. V was cut by 7 bases and J by 3 bases, with 12 bases left in between. Germline values: CDR1 LNHDA, CDR2 SQIVND (reference sequence). For the CDR3, the DNA is TGTGCCAGTATCGGGGGGCTCGACTATGGCTACACCTTC. Translation: CASIGGLDYGYTF.

The rearrangement joins TRBV7-2 to TRBJ1-1; D is unclear. Germline V lookup: CDR1 SGHTA, CDR2 FQGNSA. Trimming pared 6 bases from V and 1 base from J, leaving 9 bases between. This CDR3 comprises 13 residues. CDR3: CASSGQGNTEAFF. The DNA of the CDR3 is TGTGCCAGCAGTGGGCAAGGGAACACTGAAGCTTTCTTT.

The chain employs TRBV9 and TRBJ1-1; D not certain. CDR3 length equals 11 residues. Per the germline V gene, CDR1 is SGDLS and CDR2 is YYNGEE. Trimming pared 3 bases from V and 4 bases from J, leaving 4 bases between. CDR3 loop: CASSDGTEAFF. The CDR3 DNA sequence: TGTGCCAGCAGCGACGGCACTGAAGCTTTCTTT. The full variable domain, completed using reference TRBV9 and TRBJ1-1, is DSGVTQTPKHLITATGQRVTLRCSPRSGDLSVYWYQQSLDQGLQFLIQYYNGEERAKGNILERFSAQQFPDLHSELNLSSLELGDSALYFCASSDGTEAFFGQGTRLTVV.

In this sample, this clone turned up a few times. Compared with germline, one end of the junction differs, possibly owing to a read error. The chain employs TRBV6-2 or TRBV6-3 and TRBJ2-7, with D unclear. The CDR3 spans 11 residues. The germline V gene encodes CDR1 MNHEY and CDR2 SVGEGT. CDR3: CASSNSYEQYF. DNA for the CDR3: TGTGCCAGCAGTAACTCCTACGAGCAGTACTTC.

The chain joins TRBV25-1 to TRBJ1-1; D may be TRBD1 (6 bases). The CDR3 is 15 residues long. Germline-derived CDR1 and CDR2 are MGHDK and SYGVNS. V was pared by 2 bases and J by 10 bases, with 20 bases between. The CDR3 sequence: CASSETGKVAAGAFF. In DNA, the CDR3 is TGTGCCAGCAGTGAAACAGGGAAGGTAGCCGCTGGAGCTTTCTTT.

The CDR3 DNA reads TGTGCCAGTACCATCAACGGCCGAAGGGGGGCCAACGTCCTGACTTTC. Translated, it gives CASTINGRRGANVLTF. The gene calls are TRBV19 and TRBJ2-6; D not resolved. This CDR3 region has 16 residues. V shed 7 bases and J shed 4 bases, with 17 bases lying between them. Germline loops: CDR1 LNHDA, CDR2 SQIVND (reference sequence).

This clone was seen more than once but under ten times. The chain is built from TRBV18 and TRBJ1-1; tentative D call: TRBD1 (5 bases). CDR1 is KGHSH, CDR2 LQKENI, per germline. The CDR3 covers 15 residues. Trimming removed 2 bases at V and 0 bases at J, with 10 bases between. This chain's CDR3 is CASSPDAGLNTEAFF. For the CDR3, the DNA is TGTGCCAGCTCACCAGACGCAGGGTTGAACACTGAAGCTTTCTTT. Using reference TRBV18 and TRBJ1-1 for the parts outside the CDR3, the full variable domain is NAGVMQNPRHLVRRRGQEARLRCSPMKGHSHVYWYRQLPEEGLKFMVYLQKENIIDESGMPKERFSAEFPKEGPSILRIQQVVRGDSAAYFCASSPDAGLNTEAFFGQGTRLTVV.

This clone was detected only a few times. The gene calls are TRBV10-3 and TRBJ1-6; D gene uncertain. The CDR3 totals 16 residues. V was clipped by 6 bases and J by 5 bases, with 17 bases between them. Per germline, CDR1 ENHRY and CDR2 SYGVKD. CDR3 in DNA: TGTGCCATCAGCAGAGCTATCCCTGGGGATAATTCACCCCTCCACTTT. It encodes CAISRAIPGDNSPLHF.